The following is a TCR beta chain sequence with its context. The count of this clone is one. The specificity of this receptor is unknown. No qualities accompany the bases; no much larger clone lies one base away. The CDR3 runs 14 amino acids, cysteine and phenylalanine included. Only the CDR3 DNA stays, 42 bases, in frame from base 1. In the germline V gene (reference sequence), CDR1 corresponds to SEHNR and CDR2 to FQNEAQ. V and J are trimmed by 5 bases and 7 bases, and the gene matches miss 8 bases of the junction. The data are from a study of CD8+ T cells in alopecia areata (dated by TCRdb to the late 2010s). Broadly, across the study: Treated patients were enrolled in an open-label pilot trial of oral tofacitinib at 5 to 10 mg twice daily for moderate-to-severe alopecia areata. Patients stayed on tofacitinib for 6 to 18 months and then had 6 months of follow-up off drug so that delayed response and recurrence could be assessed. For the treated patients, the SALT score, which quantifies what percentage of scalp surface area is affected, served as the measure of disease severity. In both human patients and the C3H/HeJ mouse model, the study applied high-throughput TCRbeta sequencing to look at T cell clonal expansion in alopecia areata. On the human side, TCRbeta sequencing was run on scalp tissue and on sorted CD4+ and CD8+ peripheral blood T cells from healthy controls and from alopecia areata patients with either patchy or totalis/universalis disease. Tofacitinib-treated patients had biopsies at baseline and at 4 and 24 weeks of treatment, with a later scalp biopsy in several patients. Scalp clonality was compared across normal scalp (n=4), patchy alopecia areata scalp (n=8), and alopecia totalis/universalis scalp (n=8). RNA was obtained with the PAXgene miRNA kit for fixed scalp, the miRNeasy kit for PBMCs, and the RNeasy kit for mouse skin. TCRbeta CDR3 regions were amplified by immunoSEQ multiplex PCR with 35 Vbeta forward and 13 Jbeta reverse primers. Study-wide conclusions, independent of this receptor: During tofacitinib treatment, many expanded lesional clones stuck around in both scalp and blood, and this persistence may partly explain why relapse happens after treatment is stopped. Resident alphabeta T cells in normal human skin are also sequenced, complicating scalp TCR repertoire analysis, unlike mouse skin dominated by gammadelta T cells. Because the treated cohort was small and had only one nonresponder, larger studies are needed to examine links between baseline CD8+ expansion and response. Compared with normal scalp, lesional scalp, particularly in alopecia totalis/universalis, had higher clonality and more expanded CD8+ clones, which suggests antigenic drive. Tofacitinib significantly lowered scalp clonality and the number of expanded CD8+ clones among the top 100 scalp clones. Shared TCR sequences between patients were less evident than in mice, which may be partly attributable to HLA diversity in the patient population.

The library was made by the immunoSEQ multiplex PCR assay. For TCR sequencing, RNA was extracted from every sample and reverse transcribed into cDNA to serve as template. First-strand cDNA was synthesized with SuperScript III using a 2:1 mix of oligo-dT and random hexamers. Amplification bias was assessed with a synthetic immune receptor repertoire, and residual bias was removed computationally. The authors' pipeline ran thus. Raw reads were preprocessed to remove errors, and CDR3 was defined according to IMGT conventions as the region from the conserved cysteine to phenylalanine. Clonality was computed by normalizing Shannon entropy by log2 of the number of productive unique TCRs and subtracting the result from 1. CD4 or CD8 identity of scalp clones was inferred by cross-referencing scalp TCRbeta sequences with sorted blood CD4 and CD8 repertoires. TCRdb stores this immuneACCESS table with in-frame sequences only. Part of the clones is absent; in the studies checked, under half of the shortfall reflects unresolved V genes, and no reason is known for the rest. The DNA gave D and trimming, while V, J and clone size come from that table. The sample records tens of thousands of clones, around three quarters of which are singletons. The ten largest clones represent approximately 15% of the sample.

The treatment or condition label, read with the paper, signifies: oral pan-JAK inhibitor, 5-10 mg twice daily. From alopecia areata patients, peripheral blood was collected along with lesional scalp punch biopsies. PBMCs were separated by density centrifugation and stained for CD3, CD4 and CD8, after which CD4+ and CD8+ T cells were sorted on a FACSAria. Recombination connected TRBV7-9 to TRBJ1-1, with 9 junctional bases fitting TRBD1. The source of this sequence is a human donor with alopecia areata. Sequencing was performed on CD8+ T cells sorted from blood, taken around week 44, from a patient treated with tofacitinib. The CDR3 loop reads CASSRTGESFEAFF. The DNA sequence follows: TGTGCCAGCAGCCGGACAGGGGAATCATTTGAAGCTTTCTTT.